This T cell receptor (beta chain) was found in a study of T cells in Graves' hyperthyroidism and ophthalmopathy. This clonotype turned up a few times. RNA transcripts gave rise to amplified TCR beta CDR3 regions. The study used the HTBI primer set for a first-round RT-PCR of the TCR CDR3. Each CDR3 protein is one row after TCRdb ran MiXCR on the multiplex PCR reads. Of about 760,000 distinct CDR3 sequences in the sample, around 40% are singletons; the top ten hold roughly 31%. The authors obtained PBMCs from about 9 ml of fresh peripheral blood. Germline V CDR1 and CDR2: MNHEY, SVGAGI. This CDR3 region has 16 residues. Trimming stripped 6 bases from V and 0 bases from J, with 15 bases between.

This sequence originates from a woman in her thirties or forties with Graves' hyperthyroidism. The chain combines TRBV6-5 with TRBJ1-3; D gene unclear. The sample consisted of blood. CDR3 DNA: TGTGCCAGCAGAGTAAGATCTGAACCCTCTGGAAACACCATATATTTT. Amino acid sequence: CASRVRSEPSGNTIYF.